The rows below give T cell receptor beta chains drawn from one sample of a study of blood T cells in healthy people across ages. TCRdb analysed the 5' RACE reads with MiXCR anew, one entry per CDR3 protein. Of some 1.7 million distinct CDR3 sequences listed, roughly 27% were seen once; the top ten hold 6.5% to 8.5%. Sequenced: blood. These receptors all stem from a woman in her 30s in good health. Both conserved end residues are part of each CDR3.

V gene	CDR3 protein
TRBV12-3/TRBV12-4	CASSTRDEQFF
TRBV2	CASTVRIVDEQYF
TRBV20-1	CSPVKRSSYNEQFF
TRBV2	CASRRDNGKPLAKNIQYF
TRBV28	CASSLFASGRQETQYF
TRBV6-6	CASSYSFAAGGNEQFF
TRBV6-1	CASTDRTSGRSVIYPETQFF
TRBV20-1	CSASREAGPLYTYEQYF
TRBV28	CAFPSRYIYEQYF
TRBV5-4	CASSAGGGGTYNEQFF
TRBV6-6	CASRTGQRAYGYTF
TRBV12-3/TRBV12-4	CASSTERDEQYF
TRBV2	CASSANRAGYTF
TRBV14	CASSDRAGANNQPQHF
TRBV27	CASSLAGIRHNEQFF
TRBV6-6	CASRGGRETQYF
TRBV24-1	CATSGAGSGQPQHF
TRBV12-3/TRBV12-4	CASRGTVFPAQFF
TRBV20-1	CSASNRDRVGEQYF
TRBV25-1	CASSASGIRYEQYF
TRBV20-1	CSASTTISQPQHF
TRBV20-1	CSARDPSGKNEQFF
TRBV6-1	CASSDWRDRGRGYTF
TRBV24-1	CATSGVWTGSAGELFF
TRBV12-3/TRBV12-4	CASRSLSSSGNTIYF
TRBV5-1	CASSLAGDGNTGELFF
TRBV24-1	CATGKAGFPYNEQFF
TRBV19	CASSTTGPSTYTQYF
TRBV5-1	CASSFGAGRETQYF
TRBV7-2	CASSSAQGAYEQYF
TRBV7-9	CASSLGFPYEQYF
TRBV7-2	CASSIPGLADQETQYF
TRBV7-9	CTSSSGDSEQYF
TRBV5-1	CASSTQGARETQYF
TRBV27	CASGQGRQPQHF
TRBV12-3/TRBV12-4	CASSRTVGSNQPQHF
TRBV12-3/TRBV12-4	CASSGTSGHYNEQFF
TRBV20-1	CSASSTEAFF
TRBV29-1	CSAAGTEAFF
TRBV9	CASSVGDRVTDTQYF
TRBV12-3/TRBV12-4	CASSTGSLEEQYF
TRBV5-1	CASSFIGAGITLACEQYF
TRBV24-1	CATASGGRDTQYF